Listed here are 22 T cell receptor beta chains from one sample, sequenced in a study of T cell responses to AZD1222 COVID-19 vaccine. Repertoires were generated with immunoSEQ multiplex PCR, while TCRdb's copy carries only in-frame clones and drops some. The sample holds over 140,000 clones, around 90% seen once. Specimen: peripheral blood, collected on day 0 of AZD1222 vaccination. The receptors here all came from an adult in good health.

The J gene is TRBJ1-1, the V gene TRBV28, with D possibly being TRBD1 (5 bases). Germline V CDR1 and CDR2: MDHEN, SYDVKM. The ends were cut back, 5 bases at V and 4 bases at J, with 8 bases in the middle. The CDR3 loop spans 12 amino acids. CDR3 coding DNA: TGTGCCAGCAGTGCGGGGGGCACTGAAGCTTTCTTT. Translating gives CASSAGGTEAFF.

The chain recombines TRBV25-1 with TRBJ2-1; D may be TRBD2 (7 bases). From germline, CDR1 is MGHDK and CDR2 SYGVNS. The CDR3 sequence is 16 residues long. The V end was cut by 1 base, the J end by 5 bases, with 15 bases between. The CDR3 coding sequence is TGTGCCAGCAGTGAATTGGGGGGGGCGCCGAACAATGAGCAGTTCTTC. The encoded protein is CASSELGGAPNNEQFF.

CDR3 in amino acids: CASRNSGTSGGEQYF. CDR3 sequence (DNA): TGTGCCAGCCGCAATTCCGGGACTAGCGGAGGCGAGCAGTACTTC. The genes are TRBV11-1 and TRBJ2-7, with 11 bases identical to TRBD2. The CDR3 length is 15 residues. The J segment lost 6 bases and the V segment lost 8 bases, leaving 12 bases of the junction unmatched. Per germline, CDR1 SGHAT and CDR2 FQDESV (reference sequence).

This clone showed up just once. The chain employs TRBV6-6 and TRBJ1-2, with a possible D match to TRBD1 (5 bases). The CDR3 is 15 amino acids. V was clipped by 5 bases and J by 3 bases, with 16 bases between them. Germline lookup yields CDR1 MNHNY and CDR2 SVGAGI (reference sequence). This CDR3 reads CASSTLPGRDYGYTF. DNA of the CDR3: TGTGCCAGCAGTACTCTCCCCGGCAGGGACTATGGCTACACCTTC.

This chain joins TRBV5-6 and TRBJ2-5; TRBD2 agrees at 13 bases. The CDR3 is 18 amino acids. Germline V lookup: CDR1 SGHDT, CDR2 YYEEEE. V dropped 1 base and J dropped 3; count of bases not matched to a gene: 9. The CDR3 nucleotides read TGTGCCAGCAGCTTGCTCGGGACTAGCGGGATCGGGGAAGAGACCCAGTACTTC. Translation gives CASSLLGTSGIGEETQYF.

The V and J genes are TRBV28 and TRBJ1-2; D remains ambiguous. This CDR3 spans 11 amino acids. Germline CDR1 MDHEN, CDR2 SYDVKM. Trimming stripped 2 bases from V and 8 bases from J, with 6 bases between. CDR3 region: CASSLEVGYTF. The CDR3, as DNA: TGTGCCAGCAGTTTAGAGGTCGGCTACACCTTC.

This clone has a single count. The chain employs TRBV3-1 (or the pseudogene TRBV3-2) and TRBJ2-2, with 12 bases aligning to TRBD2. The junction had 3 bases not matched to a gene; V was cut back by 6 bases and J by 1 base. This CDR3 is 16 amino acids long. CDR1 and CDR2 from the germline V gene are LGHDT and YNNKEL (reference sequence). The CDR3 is CASRWGLAGNTGELFF. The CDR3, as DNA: TGTGCCAGCAGATGGGGACTAGCGGGGAACACCGGGGAGCTGTTTTTT.

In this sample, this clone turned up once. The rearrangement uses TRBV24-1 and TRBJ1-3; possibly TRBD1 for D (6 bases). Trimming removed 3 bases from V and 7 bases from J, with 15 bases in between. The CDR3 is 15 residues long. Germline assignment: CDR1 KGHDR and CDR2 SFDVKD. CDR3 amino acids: CATSDPYEGGNTIYF. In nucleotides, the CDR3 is TGTGCCACCAGTGATCCCTACGAGGGGGGGAACACCATATATTTT.

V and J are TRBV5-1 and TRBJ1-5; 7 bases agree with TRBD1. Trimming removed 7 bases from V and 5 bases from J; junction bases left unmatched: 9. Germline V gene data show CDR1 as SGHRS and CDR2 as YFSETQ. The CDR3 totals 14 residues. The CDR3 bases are TGCGCCAGCCGCGAACAGGGGTTGGATCAGCCCCAGCATTTT. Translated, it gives CASREQGLDQPQHF. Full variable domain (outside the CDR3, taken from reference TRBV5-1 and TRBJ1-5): KAGVTQTPRYLIKTRGQQVTLSCSPISGHRSVSWYQQTPGQGLQFLFEYFSETQRNKGNFPGRFSGRQFSNSRSEMNVSTLELGDSALYLCASREQGLDQPQHFGDGTRLSIL.

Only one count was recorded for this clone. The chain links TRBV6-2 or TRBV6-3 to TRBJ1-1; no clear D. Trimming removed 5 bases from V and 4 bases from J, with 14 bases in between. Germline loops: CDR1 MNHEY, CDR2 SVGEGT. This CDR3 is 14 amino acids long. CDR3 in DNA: TGTGCCAGCAGTCGCGGGGAGTGGGGCACTGAAGCTTTCTTT. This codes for CASSRGEWGTEAFF.

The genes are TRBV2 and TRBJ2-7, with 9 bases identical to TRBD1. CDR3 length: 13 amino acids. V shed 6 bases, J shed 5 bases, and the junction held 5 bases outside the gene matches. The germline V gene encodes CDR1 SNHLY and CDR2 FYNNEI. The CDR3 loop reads CASSGQGRDEQYF. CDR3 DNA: TGTGCCAGCAGCGGACAGGGGAGAGACGAGCAGTACTTC.

CDR3 nucleotides: TGCGCCAGCAGCTTGGCGGCGGCGAACACTGAAGCTTTCTTT. As protein: CASSLAAANTEAFF. V is TRBV5-1 and J is TRBJ1-1; D unresolved. The CDR3 extends over 14 amino acids. Trimming removed 0 bases from V and 1 base from J, with 7 bases in between. The germline CDR1 and CDR2 sequences are SGHRS and YFSETQ.

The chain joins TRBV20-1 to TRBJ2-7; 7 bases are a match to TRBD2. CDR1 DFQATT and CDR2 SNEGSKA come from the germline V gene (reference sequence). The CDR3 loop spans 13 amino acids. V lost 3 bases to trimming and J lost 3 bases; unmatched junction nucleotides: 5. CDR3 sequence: CSASFPSGYEQYF. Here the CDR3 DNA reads TGCAGTGCTAGTTTCCCTAGCGGCTACGAGCAGTACTTC.

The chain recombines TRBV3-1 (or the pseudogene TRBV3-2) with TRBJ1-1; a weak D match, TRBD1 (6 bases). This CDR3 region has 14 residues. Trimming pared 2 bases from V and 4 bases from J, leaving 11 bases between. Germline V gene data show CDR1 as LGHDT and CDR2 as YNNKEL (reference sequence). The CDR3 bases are TGTGCCAGCAGCCAACTGGGGGCGAGCACTGAAGCTTTCTTT. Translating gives CASSQLGASTEAFF.

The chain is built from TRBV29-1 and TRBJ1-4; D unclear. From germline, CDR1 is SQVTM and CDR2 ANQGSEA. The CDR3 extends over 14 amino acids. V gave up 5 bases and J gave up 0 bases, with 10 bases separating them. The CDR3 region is CSVRRQTTNEKLFF. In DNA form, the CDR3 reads TGCAGCGTTCGACGACAAACAACTAATGAAAAACTGTTTTTT.

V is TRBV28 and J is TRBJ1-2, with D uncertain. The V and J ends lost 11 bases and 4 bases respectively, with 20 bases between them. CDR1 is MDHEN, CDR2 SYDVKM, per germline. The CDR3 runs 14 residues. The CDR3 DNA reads TGTGCCGTCCAAGGAAATGAACAATCCTATGGCTACACCTTC. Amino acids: CAVQGNEQSYGYTF.

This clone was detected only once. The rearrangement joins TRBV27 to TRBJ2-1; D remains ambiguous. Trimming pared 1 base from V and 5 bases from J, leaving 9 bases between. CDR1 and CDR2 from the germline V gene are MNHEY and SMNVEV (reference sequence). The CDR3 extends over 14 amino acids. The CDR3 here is CASSLWHLDNEQFF. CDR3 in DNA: TGTGCCAGCAGTTTATGGCACTTAGACAATGAGCAGTTCTTC.

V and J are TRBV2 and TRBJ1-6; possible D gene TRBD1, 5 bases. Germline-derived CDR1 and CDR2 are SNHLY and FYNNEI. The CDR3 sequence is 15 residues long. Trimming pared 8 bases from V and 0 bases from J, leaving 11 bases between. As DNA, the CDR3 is TGTGCCAGCTCGGGGGGGGACTCCTATAATTCACCCCTCCACTTT. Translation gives CASSGGDSYNSPLHF.

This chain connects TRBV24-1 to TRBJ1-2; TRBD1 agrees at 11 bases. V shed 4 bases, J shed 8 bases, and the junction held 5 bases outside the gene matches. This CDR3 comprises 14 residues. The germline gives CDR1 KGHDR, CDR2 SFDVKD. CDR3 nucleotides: TGTGCCACCAGTGACGTGGGACAGGGGGGCGGCTACACCTTC. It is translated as CATSDVGQGGGYTF.

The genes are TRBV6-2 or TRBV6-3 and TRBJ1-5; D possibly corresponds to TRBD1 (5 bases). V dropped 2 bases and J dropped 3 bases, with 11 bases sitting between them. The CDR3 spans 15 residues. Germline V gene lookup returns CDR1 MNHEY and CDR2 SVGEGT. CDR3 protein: CASSYGRQPNQPQHF. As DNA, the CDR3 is TGTGCCAGCAGTTACGGGCGACAGCCCAATCAGCCCCAGCATTTT.

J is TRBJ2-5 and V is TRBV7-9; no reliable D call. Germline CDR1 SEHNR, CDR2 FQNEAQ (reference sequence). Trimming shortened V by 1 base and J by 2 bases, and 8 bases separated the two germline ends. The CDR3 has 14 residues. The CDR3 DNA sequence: TGTGCCAGCAGCTTAGTTGGTACGCAAGAGACCCAGTACTTC. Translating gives CASSLVGTQETQYF.

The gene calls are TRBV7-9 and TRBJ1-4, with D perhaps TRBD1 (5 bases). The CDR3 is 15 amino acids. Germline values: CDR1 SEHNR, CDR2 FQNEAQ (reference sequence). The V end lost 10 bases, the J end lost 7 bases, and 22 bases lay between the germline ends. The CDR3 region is CATTLTGRGGEKLFF. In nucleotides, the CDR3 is TGTGCCACCACCCTCACGGGGCGGGGGGGTGAAAAACTGTTTTTT.